This T cell receptor (beta chain) was recorded in a study of OX40 agonist ivuxolimab in advanced cancers. Study context: Patients with hepatocellular carcinoma, melanoma, renal cell or head and neck cancer made up the dose-escalation patients. Checkpoint inhibitors had been given previously to approximately 41% of patients. Broader study findings: Blood T cells, both CD4+ and CD8+, expanded clonally by week 6 at 0.1 to 3.0 mg/kg.

The table came from immunoSEQ multiplex PCR; TCRdb's copy has only in-frame clones and leaves some out. The data hold approximately 28,000 clones, with less than 90% observed a single time. No patient had autoimmune disease or received systemic immunosuppression. Comments on this clone: Antigen unknown.

The V and J ends lost 0 bases and 5 bases respectively, with 14 bases between them. This CDR3 region has 16 residues. Germline V gene data show CDR1 as MGHRA and CDR2 as YSYEKL. The clonotype comes from an adult with an advanced solid tumor such as melanoma, head and neck, liver or kidney cancer. The source material was CD4+ or CD8+ T cells sorted from blood, sampled in a trial of the OX40 agonist ivuxolimab. This chain uses TRBV4-1 with TRBJ1-5, with a tentative D call TRBD1 (6 bases). The CDR3 loop reads CASSQEGAGVDQPQHF. CDR3 in DNA: TGCGCCAGCAGCCAAGAAGGCGCAGGGGTTGATCAGCCCCAGCATTTT.